This T cell receptor beta chain emerged from a study of healthy donors' naive CD4 and CD8 T cells. The CDR3 covers 14 residues. Trimming cost V 2 bases and J 5 bases, with 12 bases left between them. Germline loops: CDR1 LNHDA, CDR2 SQIVND (reference sequence). Naive CD4+ cells were sorted as CD4+CD8-CD45RO-CD45RA+; naive CD8+ as CD8+CD4-CD45RA+CD27bright. TCR libraries were built from about 500 ng of total RNA by linear amplification. TCRdb fed the reads into MiXCR, producing one record per CDR3 protein. The table records some 190,000 distinct CDR3 sequences, nearly 75% of them present only once. The sequence was obtained from a pool of human donors in good health; the sample pools cells from several healthy donors. The sequenced sample was naive CD4+ and CD8+ T cells sorted from blood, pooled from several donors. V is TRBV19 and J is TRBJ1-2; no firm D call. Written as DNA, the CDR3 is TGTGCCAGTAGTATACGGGGTGCACCTTATGGCTACACCTTC. It translates to CASSIRGAPYGYTF. Full variable domain (remainder filled in from reference TRBV19 and TRBJ1-2): DGGITQSPKYLFRKEGQNVTLSCEQNLNHDAMYWYRQDPGQGLRLIYYSQIVNDFQKGDIAEGYSVSREKKESFPLTVTSAQKNPTAFYLCASSIRGAPYGYTFGSGTRLTVV.